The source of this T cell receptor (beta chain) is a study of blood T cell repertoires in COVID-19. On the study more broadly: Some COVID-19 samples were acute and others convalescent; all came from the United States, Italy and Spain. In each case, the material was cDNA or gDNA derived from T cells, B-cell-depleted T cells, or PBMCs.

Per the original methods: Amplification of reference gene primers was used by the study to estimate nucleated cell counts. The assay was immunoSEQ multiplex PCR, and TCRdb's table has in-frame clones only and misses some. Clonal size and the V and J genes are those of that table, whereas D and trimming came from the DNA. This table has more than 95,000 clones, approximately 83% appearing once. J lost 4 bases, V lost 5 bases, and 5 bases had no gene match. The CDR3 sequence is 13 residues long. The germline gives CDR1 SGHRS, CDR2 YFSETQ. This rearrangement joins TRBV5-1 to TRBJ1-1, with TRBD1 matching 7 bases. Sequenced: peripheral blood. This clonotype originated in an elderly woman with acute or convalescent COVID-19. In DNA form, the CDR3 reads TGCGCCAGCAGAGAGGGGGCAGTCACTGAAGCTTTCTTT. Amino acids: CASREGAVTEAFF.